Listed below are T cell receptor beta chains from one sample, sequenced in a study of blood T cell repertoires in COVID-19. Only in-frame clones appear in the TCRdb table, and some are missing; sequencing was by immunoSEQ multiplex PCR. The sample lists 150,000 to 200,000 clones; approximately 89% were seen once. The sample taken for sequencing was peripheral blood. These TCRs come from a woman aged 55-70 years with acute or convalescent COVID-19. Both conserved end residues are trimmed from each CDR3. A D gene is named only where the DNA matches it firmly.

V gene: TRBV5-1; J gene: TRBJ2-1; D gene: .; CDR3 protein: ASSITGYGYNEQF
V gene: TRBV30; J gene: TRBJ1-5; D gene: .; CDR3 protein: AWSGGPVQPQH
V gene: TRBV7-9; J gene: TRBJ1-2; D gene: .; CDR3 protein: ASSLGSGGYT
V gene: TRBV11-2; J gene: TRBJ2-3; D gene: TRBD2; CDR3 protein: ASSLGGLAGAIDTQY
V gene: TRBV6-5; J gene: TRBJ2-2; D gene: .; CDR3 protein: ASSPGHFTGELF
V gene: TRBV5-4; J gene: TRBJ1-1; D gene: TRBD1; CDR3 protein: ASSPRQGNTEAF
V gene: TRBV11-2; J gene: TRBJ2-7; D gene: .; CDR3 protein: ASSFQLLWGDISYEQY
V gene: TRBV18; J gene: TRBJ2-7; D gene: .; CDR3 protein: ASKAGRSVHEQY
V gene: TRBV9; J gene: TRBJ2-1; D gene: TRBD2; CDR3 protein: ASAGGGRAYNEQF
V gene: TRBV9; J gene: TRBJ2-1; D gene: .; CDR3 protein: ASSATQGRQDNEQF
V gene: TRBV7-2; J gene: TRBJ2-1; D gene: .; CDR3 protein: ASSLESGSYNEQF
V gene: TRBV28; J gene: TRBJ1-6; D gene: TRBD1; CDR3 protein: ASSLRTGGNSPLH
V gene: TRBV5-1; J gene: TRBJ2-1; D gene: TRBD2; CDR3 protein: ASSPGLAGGNEQF
V gene: TRBV28; J gene: TRBJ2-6; D gene: TRBD1; CDR3 protein: ASSPRDRALSGANVLT
V gene: TRBV5-4; J gene: TRBJ1-6; D gene: .; CDR3 protein: ASTFGGAQGSGGSPLH
V gene: TRBV6-5; J gene: TRBJ1-3; D gene: .; CDR3 protein: ASRPMLSGNTIY